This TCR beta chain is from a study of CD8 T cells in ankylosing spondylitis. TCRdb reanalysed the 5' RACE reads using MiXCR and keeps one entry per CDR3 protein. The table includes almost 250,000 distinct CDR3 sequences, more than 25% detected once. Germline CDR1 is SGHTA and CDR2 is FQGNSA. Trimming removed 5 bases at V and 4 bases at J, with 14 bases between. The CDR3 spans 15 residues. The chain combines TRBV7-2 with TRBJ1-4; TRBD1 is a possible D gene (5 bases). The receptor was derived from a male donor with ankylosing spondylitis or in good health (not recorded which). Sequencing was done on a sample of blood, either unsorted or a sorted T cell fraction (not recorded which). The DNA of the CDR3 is TGTGCCAGCAGCCTCCGGGGCAGCCTTAATGAAAAACTGTTTTTT. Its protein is CASSLRGSLNEKLFF.